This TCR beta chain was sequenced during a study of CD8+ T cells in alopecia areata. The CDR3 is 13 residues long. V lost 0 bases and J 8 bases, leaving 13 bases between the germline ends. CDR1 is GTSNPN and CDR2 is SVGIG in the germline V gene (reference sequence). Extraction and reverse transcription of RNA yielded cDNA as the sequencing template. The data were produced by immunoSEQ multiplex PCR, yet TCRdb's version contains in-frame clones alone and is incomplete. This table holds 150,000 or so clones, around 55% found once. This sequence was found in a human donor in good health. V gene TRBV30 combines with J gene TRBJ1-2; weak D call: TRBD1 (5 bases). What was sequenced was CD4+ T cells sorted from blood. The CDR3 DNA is TGTGCCTGGAGTGTACGAGGAGGGGACGGCTACACCTTC. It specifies CAWSVRGGDGYTF.